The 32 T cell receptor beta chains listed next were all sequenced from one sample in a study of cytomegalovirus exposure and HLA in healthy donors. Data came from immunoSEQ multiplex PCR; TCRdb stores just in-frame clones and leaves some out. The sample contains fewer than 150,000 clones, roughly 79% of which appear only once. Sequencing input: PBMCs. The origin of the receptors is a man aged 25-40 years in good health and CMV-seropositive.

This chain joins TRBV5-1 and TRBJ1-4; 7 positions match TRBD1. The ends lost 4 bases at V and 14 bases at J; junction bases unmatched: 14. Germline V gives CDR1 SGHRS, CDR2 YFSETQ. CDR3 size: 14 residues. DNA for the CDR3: TGCGCCAGCAGCCTGGAGACAGGGAAAGGCGGGCTGTTTTTT. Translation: CASSLETGKGGLFF.

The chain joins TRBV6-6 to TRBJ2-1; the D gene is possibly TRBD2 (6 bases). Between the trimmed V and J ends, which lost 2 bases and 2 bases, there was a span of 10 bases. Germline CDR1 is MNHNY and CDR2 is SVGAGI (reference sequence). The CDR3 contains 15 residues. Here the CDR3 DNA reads TGTGCCAGCAGTTACGACTCTAGCGCCTACAATGAGCAGTTCTTC. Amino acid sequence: CASSYDSSAYNEQFF.

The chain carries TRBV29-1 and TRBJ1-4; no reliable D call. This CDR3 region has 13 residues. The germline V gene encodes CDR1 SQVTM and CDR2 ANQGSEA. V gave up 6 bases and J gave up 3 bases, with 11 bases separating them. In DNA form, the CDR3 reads TGCAGCGTAGCCCCGGGTTCTAATGAAAAACTGTTTTTT. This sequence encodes CSVAPGSNEKLFF.

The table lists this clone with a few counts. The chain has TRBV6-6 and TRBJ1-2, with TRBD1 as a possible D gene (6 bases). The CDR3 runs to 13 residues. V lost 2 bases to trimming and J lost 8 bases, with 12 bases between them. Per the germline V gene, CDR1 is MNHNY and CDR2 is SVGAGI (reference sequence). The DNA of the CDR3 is TGTGCCAGCAGTTACAGGGACAAGACGGGCTACACCTTC. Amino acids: CASSYRDKTGYTF.

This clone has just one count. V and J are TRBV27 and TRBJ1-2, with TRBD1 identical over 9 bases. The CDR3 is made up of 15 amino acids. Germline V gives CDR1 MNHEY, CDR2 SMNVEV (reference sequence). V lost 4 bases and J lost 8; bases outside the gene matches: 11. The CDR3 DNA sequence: TGTGCCAGCAGTTCTGGCTACAGGGGGCTCGGGGGCTACACCTTC. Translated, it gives CASSSGYRGLGGYTF.

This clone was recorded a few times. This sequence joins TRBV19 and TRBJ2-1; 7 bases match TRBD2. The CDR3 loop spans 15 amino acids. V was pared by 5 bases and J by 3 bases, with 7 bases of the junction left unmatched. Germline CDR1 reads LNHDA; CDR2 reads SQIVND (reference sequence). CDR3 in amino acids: CASSVWLADYNEQFF. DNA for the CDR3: TGTGCCAGTAGTGTTTGGCTAGCGGACTACAATGAGCAGTTCTTC.

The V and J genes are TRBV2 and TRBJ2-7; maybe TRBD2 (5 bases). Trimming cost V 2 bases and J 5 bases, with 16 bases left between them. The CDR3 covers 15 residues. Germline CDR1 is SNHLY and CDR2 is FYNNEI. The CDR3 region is CASSESSPGVDEQYF. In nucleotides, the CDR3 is TGTGCCAGCAGTGAATCGTCTCCCGGGGTCGACGAGCAGTACTTC. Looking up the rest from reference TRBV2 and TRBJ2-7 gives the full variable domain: EPEVTQTPSHQVTQMGQEVILRCVPISNHLYFYWYRQILGQKVEFLVSFYNNEISEKSEIFDDQFSVERPDGSNFTLKIRSTKLEDSAMYFCASSESSPGVDEQYFGPGTRLTVT.

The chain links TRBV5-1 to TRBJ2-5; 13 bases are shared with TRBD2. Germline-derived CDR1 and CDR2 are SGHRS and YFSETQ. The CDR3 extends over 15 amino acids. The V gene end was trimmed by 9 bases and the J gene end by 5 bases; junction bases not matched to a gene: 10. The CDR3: CATKASTSGRETQYF. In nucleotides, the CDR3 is TGCGCCACCAAAGCCTCGACTAGCGGGAGGGAGACCCAGTACTTC.

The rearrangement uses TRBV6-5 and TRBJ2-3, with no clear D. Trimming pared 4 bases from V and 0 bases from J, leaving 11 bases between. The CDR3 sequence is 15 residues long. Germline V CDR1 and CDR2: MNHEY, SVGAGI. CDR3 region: CASSSTGASTDTQYF. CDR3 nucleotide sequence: TGTGCCAGCAGTTCCACTGGAGCTAGCACAGATACGCAGTATTTT.

The CDR3 loop reads CASSEGEGGRNEQFF. The DNA for the CDR3 is TGTGCCAGCAGCGAGGGGGAGGGGGGGCGCAATGAGCAGTTCTTC. The rearrangement joins TRBV9 to TRBJ2-1, with D perhaps matching TRBD2 (7 bases). Per germline, CDR1 SGDLS and CDR2 YYNGEE. The V end was cut by 3 bases, the J end by 6 bases, with 16 bases between. The length of the CDR3 is 15 residues.

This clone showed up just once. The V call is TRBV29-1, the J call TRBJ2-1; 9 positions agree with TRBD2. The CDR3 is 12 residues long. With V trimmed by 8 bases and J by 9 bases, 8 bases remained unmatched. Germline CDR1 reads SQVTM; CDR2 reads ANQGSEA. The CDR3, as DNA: TGCAGCCTGATAGCGGGAGTGAGTGAGCAGTTCTTC. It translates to CSLIAGVSEQFF.

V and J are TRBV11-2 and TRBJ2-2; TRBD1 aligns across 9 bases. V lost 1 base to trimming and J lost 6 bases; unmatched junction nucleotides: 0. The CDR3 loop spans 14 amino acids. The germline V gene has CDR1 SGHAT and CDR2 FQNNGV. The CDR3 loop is CASSLGQGAGELFF. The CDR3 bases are TGTGCCAGCAGCTTAGGACAGGGGGCCGGGGAGCTGTTTTTT.

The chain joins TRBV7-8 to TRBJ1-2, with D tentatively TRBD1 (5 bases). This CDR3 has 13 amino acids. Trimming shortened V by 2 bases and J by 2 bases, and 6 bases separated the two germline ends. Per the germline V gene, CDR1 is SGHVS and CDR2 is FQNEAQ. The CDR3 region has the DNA TGTGCCAGCAGCTTAAGGGGAAACTATGGCTACACCTTC. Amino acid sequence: CASSLRGNYGYTF.

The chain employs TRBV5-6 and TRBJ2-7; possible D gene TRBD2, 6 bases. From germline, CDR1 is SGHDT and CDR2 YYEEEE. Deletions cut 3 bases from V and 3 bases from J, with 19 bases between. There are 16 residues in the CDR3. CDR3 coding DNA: TGTGCCAGCAGCTCCTGGACTAACCTAGGGTACTACGAGCAGTACTTC. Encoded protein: CASSSWTNLGYYEQYF.

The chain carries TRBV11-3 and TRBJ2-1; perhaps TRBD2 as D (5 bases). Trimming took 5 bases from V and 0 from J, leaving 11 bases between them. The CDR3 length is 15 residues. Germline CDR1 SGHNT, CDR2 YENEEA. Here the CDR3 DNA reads TGTGCCAGCAGCACCGGACTGAGCTCCTACAATGAGCAGTTCTTC. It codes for CASSTGLSSYNEQFF. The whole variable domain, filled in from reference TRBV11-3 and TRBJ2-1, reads EAGVVQSPRYKIIEKKQPVAFWCNPISGHNTLYWYLQNLGQGPELLIRYENEEAVDDSQLPKDRFSAERLKGVDSTLKIQPAELGDSAVYLCASSTGLSSYNEQFFGPGTRLTVL.

The CDR3 DNA sequence: TGTGCCAGCTCCCAGGGGCCTAATGAAAAACTGTTTTTT. Its protein product is CASSQGPNEKLFF. This chain uses TRBV18 with TRBJ1-4; D is perhaps TRBD1 (6 bases). Per germline, CDR1 KGHSH and CDR2 LQKENI. The CDR3 covers 13 residues. Trimming cost V 6 bases and J 3 bases, with 8 bases left between them.

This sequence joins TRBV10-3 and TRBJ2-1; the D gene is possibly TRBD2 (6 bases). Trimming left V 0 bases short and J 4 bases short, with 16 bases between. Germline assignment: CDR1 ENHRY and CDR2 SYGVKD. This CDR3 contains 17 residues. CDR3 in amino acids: CAISESIGVGTYNEQFF. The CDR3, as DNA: TGTGCCATCAGTGAGTCGATCGGGGTAGGGACTTACAATGAGCAGTTCTTC.

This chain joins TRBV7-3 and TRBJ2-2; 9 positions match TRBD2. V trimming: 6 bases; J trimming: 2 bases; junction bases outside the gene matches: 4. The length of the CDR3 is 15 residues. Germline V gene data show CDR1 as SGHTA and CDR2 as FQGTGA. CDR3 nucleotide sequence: TGTGCCAGCAGGGCGGGGGGGCATAACACCGGGGAGCTGTTTTTT. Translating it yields CASRAGGHNTGELFF.

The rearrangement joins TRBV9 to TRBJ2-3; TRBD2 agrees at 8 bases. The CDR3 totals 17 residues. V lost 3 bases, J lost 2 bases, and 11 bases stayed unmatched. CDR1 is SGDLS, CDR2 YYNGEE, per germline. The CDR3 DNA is TGTGCCAGCAGCGCCCATGGACTAGCTCGGGCCACAGATACGCAGTATTTT. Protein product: CASSAHGLARATDTQYF.

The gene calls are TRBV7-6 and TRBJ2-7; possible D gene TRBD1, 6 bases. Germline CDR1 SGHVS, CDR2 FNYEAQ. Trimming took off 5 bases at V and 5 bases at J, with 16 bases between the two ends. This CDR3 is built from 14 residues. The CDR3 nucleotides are TGTGCCAGCAGCCGAGACAGGTCTAGGAACGAGCAGTACTTC. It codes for CASSRDRSRNEQYF.

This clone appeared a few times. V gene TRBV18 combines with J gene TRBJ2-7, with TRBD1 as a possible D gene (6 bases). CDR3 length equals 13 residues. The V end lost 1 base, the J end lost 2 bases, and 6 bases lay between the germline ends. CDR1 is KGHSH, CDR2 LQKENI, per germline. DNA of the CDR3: TGTGCCAGCTCACCACGGGGGCCCTACGAGCAGTACTTC. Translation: CASSPRGPYEQYF.

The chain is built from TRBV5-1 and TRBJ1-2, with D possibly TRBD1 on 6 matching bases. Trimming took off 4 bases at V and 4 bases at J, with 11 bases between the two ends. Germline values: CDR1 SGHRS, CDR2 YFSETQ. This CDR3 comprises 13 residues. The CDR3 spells CASSPQGPYGYTF. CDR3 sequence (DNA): TGCGCCAGCAGCCCACAGGGTCCCTATGGCTACACCTTC.

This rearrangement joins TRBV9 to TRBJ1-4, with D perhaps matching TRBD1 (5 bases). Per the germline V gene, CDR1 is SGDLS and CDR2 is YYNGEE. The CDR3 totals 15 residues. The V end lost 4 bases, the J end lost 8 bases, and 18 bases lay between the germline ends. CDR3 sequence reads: CASSPGSPSAEKLFF. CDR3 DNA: TGTGCCAGCAGCCCAGGGTCCCCCTCCGCGGAAAAACTGTTTTTT. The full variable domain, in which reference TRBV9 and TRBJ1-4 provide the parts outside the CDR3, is DSGVTQTPKHLITATGQRVTLRCSPRSGDLSVYWYQQSLDQGLQFLIQYYNGEERAKGNILERFSAQQFPDLHSELNLSSLELGDSALYFCASSPGSPSAEKLFFGSGTQLSVL.

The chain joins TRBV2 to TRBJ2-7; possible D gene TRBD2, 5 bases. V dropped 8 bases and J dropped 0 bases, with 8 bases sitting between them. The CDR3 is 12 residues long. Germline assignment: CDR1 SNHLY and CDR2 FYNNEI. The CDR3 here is CASQTSSYEQYF. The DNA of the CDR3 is TGTGCCAGCCAAACTAGCTCCTACGAGCAGTACTTC.

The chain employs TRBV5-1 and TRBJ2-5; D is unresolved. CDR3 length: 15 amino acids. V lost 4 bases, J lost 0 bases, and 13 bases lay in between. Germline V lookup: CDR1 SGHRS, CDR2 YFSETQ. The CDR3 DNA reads TGCGCCAGCAGCGCCGGCGGAGACTACCAAGAGACCCAGTACTTC. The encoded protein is CASSAGGDYQETQYF.

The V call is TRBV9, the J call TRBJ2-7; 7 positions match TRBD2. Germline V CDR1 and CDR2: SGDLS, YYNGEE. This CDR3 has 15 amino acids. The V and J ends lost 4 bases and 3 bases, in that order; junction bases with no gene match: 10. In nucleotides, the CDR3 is TGTGCCAGCAGCCCAAACTTGGGCGGGAGCTACGAGCAGTACTTC. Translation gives CASSPNLGGSYEQYF.

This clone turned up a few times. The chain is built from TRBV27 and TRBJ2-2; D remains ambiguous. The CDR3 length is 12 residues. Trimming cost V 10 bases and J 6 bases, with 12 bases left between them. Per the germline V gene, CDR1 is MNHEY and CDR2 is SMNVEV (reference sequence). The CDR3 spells CATKLLAGELFF. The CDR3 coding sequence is TGTGCCACCAAACTCTTAGCCGGGGAGCTGTTTTTT.

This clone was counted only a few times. CDR3 region: CASSLGLAGADTQYF. The CDR3, as DNA: TGTGCCAGCAGCTTGGGGCTAGCGGGGGCAGATACGCAGTATTTT. The chain joins TRBV5-4 to TRBJ2-3; 10 bases are a match to TRBD2. Germline V gene lookup returns CDR1 SGHNT and CDR2 YYREEE (reference sequence). The J segment lost 4 bases and the V segment lost 0 bases, leaving 2 bases of the junction unmatched. The length of the CDR3 is 15 residues. The complete variable domain, with remaining parts taken from reference TRBV5-4 and TRBJ2-3, reads ETGVTQSPTHLIKTRGQQVTLRCSSQSGHNTVSWYQQALGQGPQFIFQYYREEENGRGNFPPRFSGLQFPNYSSELNVNALELDDSALYLCASSLGLAGADTQYFGPGTRLTVL.

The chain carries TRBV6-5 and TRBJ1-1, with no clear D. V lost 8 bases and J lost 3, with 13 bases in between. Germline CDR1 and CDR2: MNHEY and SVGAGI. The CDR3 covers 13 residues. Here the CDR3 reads CASQRGLDTEAFF. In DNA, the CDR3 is TGTGCCAGCCAGAGAGGGTTGGACACTGAAGCTTTCTTT.

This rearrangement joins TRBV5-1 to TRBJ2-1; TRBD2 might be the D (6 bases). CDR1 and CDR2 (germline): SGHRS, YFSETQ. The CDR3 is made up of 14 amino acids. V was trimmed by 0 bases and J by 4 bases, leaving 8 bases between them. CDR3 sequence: CASSLAAGYNEQFF. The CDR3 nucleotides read TGCGCCAGCAGCTTGGCGGCGGGGTACAATGAGCAGTTCTTC.

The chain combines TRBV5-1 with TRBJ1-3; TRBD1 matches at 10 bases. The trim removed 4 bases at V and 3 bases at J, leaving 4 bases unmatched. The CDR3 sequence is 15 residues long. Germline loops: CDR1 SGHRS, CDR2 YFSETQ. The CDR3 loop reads CASSLRTGGGNTIYF. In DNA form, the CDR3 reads TGCGCCAGCAGCCTACGGACAGGGGGTGGAAACACCATATATTTT.

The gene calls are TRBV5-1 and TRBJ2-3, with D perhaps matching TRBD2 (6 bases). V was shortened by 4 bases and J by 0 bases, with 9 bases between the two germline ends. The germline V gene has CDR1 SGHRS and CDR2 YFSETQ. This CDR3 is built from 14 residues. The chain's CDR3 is CASSPGLSTDTQYF. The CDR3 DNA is TGCGCCAGCAGCCCGGGACTTAGCACAGATACGCAGTATTTT.